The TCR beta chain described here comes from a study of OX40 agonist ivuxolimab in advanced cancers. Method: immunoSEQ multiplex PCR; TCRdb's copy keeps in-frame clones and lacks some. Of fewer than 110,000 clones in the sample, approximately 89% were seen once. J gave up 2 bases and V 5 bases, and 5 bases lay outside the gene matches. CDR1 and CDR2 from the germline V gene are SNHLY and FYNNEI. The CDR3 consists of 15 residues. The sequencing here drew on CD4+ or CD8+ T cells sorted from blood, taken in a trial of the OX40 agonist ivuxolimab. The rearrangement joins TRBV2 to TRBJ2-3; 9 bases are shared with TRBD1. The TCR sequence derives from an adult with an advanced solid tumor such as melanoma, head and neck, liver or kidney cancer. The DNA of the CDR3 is TGTGCCAGCAGTCTAGACAGGGGGGCCACAGATACGCAGTATTTT. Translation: CASSLDRGATDTQYF.